The clone carrying this T cell receptor (beta chain) was counted ten times or more. With 4 bases removed from V and 3 bases from J, the gap between germline ends came to 10 bases. CDR1 is SGHRS, CDR2 YFSETQ, per germline. The CDR3 runs 13 residues. Sample time point: newly diagnosed GD, antithyroid drugs for less than 3 months. Isolated PBMC RNA provided the starting material for the TCR library. The data originate from a study of regulatory T cells in long-lasting Graves disease. Study summary: Antithyroid drugs had been taken under 3 months by newly diagnosed Graves' patients.

Construction of the TCR beta libraries employed iRepertoire HTBI primers in conjunction with Arm-PCR of CDR3 regions. TCRdb re-called the multiplex PCR reads with MiXCR, one entry per CDR3 protein. The data contain 350,000 to 400,000 distinct CDR3 sequences, about 17% of them singletons. A further study also used this sample, focusing on T cells in Graves' hyperthyroidism and ophthalmopathy. That source adds: Every diagnosis used clinical symptoms, serum thyroxine and TRAb, thyroid ultrasound and orbital computed tomography.

The TCR comes from a woman younger than 35 with Graves disease. The sequencing here drew on peripheral blood mononuclear cells (PBMCs), taken at new diagnosis, from a patient treated with antithyroid drugs. The chain joins TRBV5-1 to TRBJ1-1, with D possibly matching TRBD1 (6 bases). The CDR3 loop reads CASSISGDTEAFF. CDR3 in DNA: TGCGCCAGCAGCATATCAGGGGACACTGAAGCTTTCTTT.